This entry lists 27 T cell receptor beta chains sequenced from one sample in a study of vaccination effects on CD4 cells after COVID-19. The antigens for these receptors are not known. TCRdb's table, derived via immunoSEQ multiplex PCR, lists solely in-frame clones and lacks some. Of 20,000 to 25,000 clones detected, roughly 76% appear once; the ten largest clones hold roughly 5.7%. Under the ViraFEST assay, PBMC were stimulated with viral peptide pools so that antigen-specific CD4+ T cells expanded. Sequencing was performed afterwards. Following an approximately eleven-day culture, CD4+ T cells were purified. Either the BNT162b2 or mRNA-1273 vaccine was given to participants in two doses. Sequences were derived from CD4+ T cells from PBMCs cultured with SARS-CoV-2 spike peptides, sampled after COVID-19 vaccination. The receptors originated from a human donor who received a COVID-19 vaccine. Some clones in this sample may be carry-over from other donors' samples.

This chain joins TRBV7-2 and TRBJ2-3, with D unresolved. Trimming cost V 2 bases and J 2 bases, with 20 bases left between them. The length of the CDR3 is 18 residues. Germline V gene lookup returns CDR1 SGHTA and CDR2 FQGNSA. DNA for the CDR3: TGTGCCAGCAGCTTACGTTTTATACACCCGGGCATCACAGATACGCAGTATTTT. This sequence encodes CASSLRFIHPGITDTQYF.

The rearrangement uses TRBV6-1 and TRBJ1-1, with D uncertain. V lost 1 base, J lost 5 bases, and 5 bases lay in between. Per germline, CDR1 MNHNS and CDR2 SASEGT. CDR3 length equals 12 residues. DNA of the CDR3: TGTGCCAGCAGTGAAGGGGAAACTGAAGCTTTCTTT. It translates to CASSEGETEAFF.

This chain connects TRBV5-1 to TRBJ2-5; TRBD2 might be the D (7 bases). This CDR3 is 15 amino acids long. Trimming left V 5 bases short and J 5 bases short, with 19 bases between. Germline CDR1 is SGHRS and CDR2 is YFSETQ. CDR3 in amino acids: CASSLRGGVGETQYF. As DNA, the CDR3 is TGCGCCAGCAGTCTGCGAGGGGGGGTGGGCGAGACCCAGTACTTC.

The V call is TRBV7-6, the J call TRBJ1-3; D is possibly TRBD1 (5 bases). The CDR3 length is 14 residues. The germline CDR1 and CDR2 sequences are SGHVS and FNYEAQ. V gave up 2 bases and J gave up 8 bases, with 13 bases separating them. This CDR3 is CASSLLAQGYTIYF. The CDR3 bases are TGTGCCAGCAGCTTATTGGCGCAGGGTTACACCATATATTTT.

This chain connects TRBV5-1 to TRBJ2-5; 7 nucleotides line up with TRBD1. The CDR3 has 15 residues. V was clipped by 0 bases and J by 3 bases; unmatched bases: 5. Germline V lookup: CDR1 SGHRS, CDR2 YFSETQ. This CDR3 is CASSLAGQEKETQYF. CDR3 nucleotides: TGCGCCAGCAGCTTGGCCGGACAGGAGAAAGAGACCCAGTACTTC.

The chain is built from TRBV6-4 and TRBJ2-3; TRBD1 aligns across 7 bases. Trimming at V came to 4 bases and at J to 3 bases, leaving 10 bases not matched to a gene. CDR1 is MRHNA and CDR2 is SNTAGT in the germline V gene. CDR3 length: 16 residues. CDR3 sequence: CASSARQGGGTDTQYF. Written as DNA, the CDR3 is TGTGCCAGCAGTGCCCGACAGGGCGGAGGTACAGATACGCAGTATTTT.

The chain couples TRBV18 to TRBJ1-5; TRBD1 aligns across 7 bases. CDR1 and CDR2 (germline): KGHSH, LQKENI. The CDR3 extends over 15 amino acids. With V trimmed by 4 bases and J by 1 base, 4 bases remained unmatched. The CDR3 region is CASSLQGGSNQPQHF. The CDR3 DNA sequence: TGTGCCAGCTCACTGCAGGGGGGGAGCAATCAGCCCCAGCATTTT.

The chain carries TRBV19 and TRBJ2-4; D remains unclear. CDR1 LNHDA and CDR2 SQIVND come from the germline V gene (reference sequence). The V end lost 6 bases, the J end lost 0 bases, and 9 bases lay between the germline ends. The CDR3 is 14 residues long. The CDR3 region is CASRPTGAKNIQYF. Written as DNA, the CDR3 is TGTGCCAGTAGGCCGACCGGAGCCAAAAACATTCAGTACTTC.

The sample holds a few counts of this clone. The chain joins TRBV4-3 to TRBJ2-3; D may be TRBD2 (6 bases). CDR1 LGHNA and CDR2 YSLEER come from the germline V gene. The V end lost 2 bases, the J end lost 5 bases, and 35 bases lay between the germline ends. The CDR3 contains 22 residues. CDR3 nucleotides: TGCGCCAGCAGCCAAACACCAAATTACCCCGAAAACCTAGCAGGGAGGCAAGATACGCAGTATTTT. It is translated as CASSQTPNYPENLAGRQDTQYF.

V is TRBV9 and J is TRBJ2-2; no clear D gene. Germline V gene data show CDR1 as SGDLS and CDR2 as YYNGEE. CDR3 length: 16 residues. The ends were cut back, 0 bases at V and 6 bases at J, with 15 bases in the middle. The CDR3 DNA follows: TGTGCCAGCAGCGTAGATAACGGACGGCCGTCCGGGGAGCTGTTTTTT. It yields the protein CASSVDNGRPSGELFF.

The chain has TRBV24-1 and TRBJ2-3; TRBD1 aligns across 7 bases. Germline-derived CDR1 and CDR2 are KGHDR and SFDVKD. This CDR3 is 17 amino acids long. V lost 4 bases to trimming and J lost 5 bases; unmatched junction nucleotides: 14. CDR3 sequence reads: CATSDLASDRAGDTQYF. The CDR3 DNA sequence: TGTGCCACCAGTGACCTAGCCTCCGACAGGGCCGGAGATACGCAGTATTTT.

The genes are TRBV20-1 and TRBJ1-2; D is ambiguous. The CDR3 runs 10 residues. V was trimmed by 5 bases and J by 6 bases, leaving 7 bases between them. CDR1 is DFQATT and CDR2 is SNEGSKA in the germline V gene (reference sequence). For the CDR3, the DNA is TGCAGTGCTGGGCGTGATGGCTACACCTTC. It codes for CSAGRDGYTF.

On this clone: One end of the junction fails to match germline, which may point to a read error. This chain connects TRBV10-1 to TRBJ1-5, with D unresolved. Germline V CDR1 and CDR2: WNHNN, SYGVQD (reference sequence). This CDR3 is built from 11 residues. The CDR3 DNA is TGCGCCAGCAGTCCTCATCAGGCCCAGCATTTT. Translating it yields CASSPHQAQHF.

V is TRBV7-9 and J is TRBJ1-2, with D perhaps matching TRBD1 (5 bases). The CDR3 totals 14 residues. V shed 5 bases and J shed 3 bases, with 13 bases lying between them. Germline lookup yields CDR1 SEHNR and CDR2 FQNEAQ (reference sequence). CDR3 sequence (DNA): TGTGCCAGCAGCCCGGGGGGGGACGACTATGGCTACACCTTC. Its translation is CASSPGGDDYGYTF.

This clone was seen only a few times. The chain has TRBV7-2 and TRBJ1-6, with D unclear. Germline loops: CDR1 SGHTA, CDR2 FQGNSA. The V end lost 3 bases, the J end lost 0 bases, and 6 bases lay between the germline ends. The CDR3 is made up of 15 amino acids. The CDR3 is CASSFYSSYNSPLHF. CDR3 sequence (DNA): TGTGCCAGCAGCTTTTACAGCTCCTATAATTCACCCCTCCACTTT.

The CDR3 region has the DNA TGTGCCTGGAGTGCGGGCAGGGGGCCGTCTGAAGCTTTCTTT. Residues: CAWSAGRGPSEAFF. This chain links TRBV30 with TRBJ1-1; TRBD1 agrees at 8 bases. This CDR3 region has 14 residues. Losses at the gene ends were 1 base for V and 6 bases for J; bases not matched to a gene: 7. The germline CDR1 and CDR2 sequences are GTSNPN and SVGIG (reference sequence).

The chain joins TRBV11-2 to TRBJ2-1; no reliable D call. The CDR3 contains 13 residues. V was clipped by 1 base and J by 6 bases, with 7 bases between them. Per the germline V gene, CDR1 is SGHAT and CDR2 is FQNNGV. The CDR3 reads CASSLAGGNEQFF. CDR3 DNA: TGTGCCAGCAGCTTAGCAGGTGGCAATGAGCAGTTCTTC.

This clone is a singleton in its sample. The J gene is TRBJ1-1, the V gene TRBV25-1; D possibly corresponds to TRBD1 (5 bases). The CDR3 extends over 13 amino acids. The germline V gene has CDR1 MGHDK and CDR2 SYGVNS. V shed 6 bases and J shed 5 bases, with 13 bases lying between them. This CDR3 reads CASSSDGGTEAFF. For the CDR3, the DNA is TGTGCCAGCAGCTCCGACGGGGGAACTGAAGCTTTCTTT.

The chain uses TRBV30 and TRBJ1-5; no clear D gene. The CDR3 runs 13 residues. V lost 3 bases to trimming and J lost 1 base, with 7 bases between them. Germline assignment: CDR1 GTSNPN and CDR2 SVGIG (reference sequence). This CDR3 is CAWSPTSNQPQHF. DNA of the CDR3: TGTGCCTGGAGCCCAACCAGCAATCAGCCCCAGCATTTT. Combining the CDR3 with reference TRBV30 and TRBJ1-5 gives the whole variable domain SQTIHQWPATLVQPVGSPLSLECTVEGTSNPNLYWYRQAAGRGLQLLFYSVGIGQISSEVPQNLSASRPQDRQFILSSKKLLLSDSGFYLCAWSPTSNQPQHFGDGTRLSIL.

The rearrangement links TRBV5-1 to TRBJ2-1; 9 bases are a match to TRBD2. Germline values: CDR1 SGHRS, CDR2 YFSETQ. V lost 4 bases to trimming and J lost 5 bases; unmatched junction nucleotides: 10. The CDR3 consists of 16 residues. CDR3 DNA: TGCGCCAGCAGCCCCTCAGGAGCGGGGGGTAACAATGAGCAGTTCTTC. As protein: CASSPSGAGGNNEQFF.

The chain combines TRBV19 with TRBJ2-3, with a tentative D call TRBD2 (5 bases). CDR3 size: 16 residues. Per the germline V gene, CDR1 is LNHDA and CDR2 is SQIVND (reference sequence). Trimming left V 7 bases short and J 6 bases short, with 23 bases between. The CDR3 nucleotides are TGTGCCAGTACGGCCGCACTAGGGTTAATGGGTGATACGCAGTATTTT. Its translation: CASTAALGLMGDTQYF. The variable domain in full, completed from reference TRBV19 and TRBJ2-3, reads DGGITQSPKYLFRKEGQNVTLSCEQNLNHDAMYWYRQDPGQGLRLIYYSQIVNDFQKGDIAEGYSVSREKKESFPLTVTSAQKNPTAFYLCASTAALGLMGDTQYFGPGTRLTVL.

V is TRBV9 and J is TRBJ1-1; TRBD1 is a possible D gene (5 bases). Trimming left V 0 bases short and J 5 bases short, with 17 bases between. The CDR3 consists of 16 residues. CDR1 is SGDLS and CDR2 is YYNGEE in the germline V gene. CDR3 sequence: CASSVATRGDLTEAFF. The CDR3 DNA reads TGTGCCAGCAGCGTAGCTACGAGGGGTGACTTGACTGAAGCTTTCTTT.

The chain uses TRBV5-1 and TRBJ1-1; weak D call: TRBD1 (5 bases). The germline V gene has CDR1 SGHRS and CDR2 YFSETQ. The CDR3 is 14 residues long. Deletions cut 4 bases from V and 7 bases from J, with 17 bases between. CDR3 sequence reads: CASSGGYVDGEAFF. The DNA for the CDR3 is TGCGCCAGCAGCGGGGGGTATGTCGATGGTGAAGCTTTCTTT.

V usage is TRBV5-1 and J usage is TRBJ2-5, with D tentatively TRBD1 (6 bases). V was clipped by 5 bases and J by 4 bases, with 12 bases between them. The CDR3 length is 13 residues. The V gene's germline CDR1 is SGHRS and CDR2 YFSETQ. In nucleotides, the CDR3 is TGCGCCAGCAGTGGGACACTGGGAGAGACCCAGTACTTC. Protein product: CASSGTLGETQYF.

This clone was seen once. V usage is TRBV7-6 and J usage is TRBJ1-3; 7 bases match TRBD1. There are 18 residues in the CDR3. V was pared by 1 base and J by 1 base, with 10 bases of the junction left unmatched. The V gene's germline CDR1 is SGHVS and CDR2 FNYEAQ. Written as DNA, the CDR3 is TGTGCCAGCAGCTTAGTCGCGGAGGGGGCGATTTCTGGAAACACCATATATTTT. Encoded protein: CASSLVAEGAISGNTIYF.

The rearrangement uses TRBV4-1 and TRBJ2-3; 10 bases align to TRBD2. The germline V gene has CDR1 MGHRA and CDR2 YSYEKL. The CDR3 covers 18 residues. Trimming removed 0 bases from V and 4 bases from J; junction bases left unmatched: 10. CDR3 nucleotide sequence: TGCGCCAGCAGCCAAGATCGCTTTGCTAGCGGGGGCGCAGATACGCAGTATTTT. This encodes CASSQDRFASGGADTQYF.

This clone showed up just once. The chain employs TRBV25-1 and TRBJ1-4; tentative D call: TRBD1 (5 bases). Looked up from germline, CDR1 is MGHDK and CDR2 is SYGVNS. The CDR3 loop spans 12 amino acids. The V end was cut by 6 bases, the J end by 13 bases, with 15 bases between. The CDR3 sequence is CASRGTAFRLFF. The CDR3 region has the DNA TGTGCCAGCAGAGGGACGGCCTTTCGACTGTTTTTT.